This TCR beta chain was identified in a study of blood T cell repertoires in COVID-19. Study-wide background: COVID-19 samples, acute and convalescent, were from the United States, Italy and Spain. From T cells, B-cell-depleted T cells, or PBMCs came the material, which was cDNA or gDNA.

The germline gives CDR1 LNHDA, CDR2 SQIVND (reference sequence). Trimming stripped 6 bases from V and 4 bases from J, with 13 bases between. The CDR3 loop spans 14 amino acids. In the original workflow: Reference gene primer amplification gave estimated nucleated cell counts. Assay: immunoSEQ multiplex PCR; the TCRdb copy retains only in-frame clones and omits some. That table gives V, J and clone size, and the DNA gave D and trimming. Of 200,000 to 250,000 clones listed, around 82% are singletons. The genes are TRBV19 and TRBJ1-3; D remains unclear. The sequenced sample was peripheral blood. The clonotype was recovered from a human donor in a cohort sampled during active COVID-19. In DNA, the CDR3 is TGTGCCAGTAGGAGAAATAATGCCGGAAACACCATATATTTT. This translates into CASRRNNAGNTIYF.